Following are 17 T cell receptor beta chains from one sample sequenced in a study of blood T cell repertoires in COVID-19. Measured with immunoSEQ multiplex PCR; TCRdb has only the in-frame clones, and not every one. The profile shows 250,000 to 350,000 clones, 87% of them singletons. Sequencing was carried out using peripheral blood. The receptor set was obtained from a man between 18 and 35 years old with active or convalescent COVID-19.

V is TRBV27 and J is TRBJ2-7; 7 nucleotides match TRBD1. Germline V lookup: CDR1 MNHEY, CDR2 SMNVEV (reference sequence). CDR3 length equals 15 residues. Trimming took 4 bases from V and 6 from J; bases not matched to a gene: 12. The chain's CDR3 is CASSSIGQARGEQYF. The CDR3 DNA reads TGTGCCAGCAGTTCGATTGGACAGGCTAGAGGCGAGCAGTACTTC.

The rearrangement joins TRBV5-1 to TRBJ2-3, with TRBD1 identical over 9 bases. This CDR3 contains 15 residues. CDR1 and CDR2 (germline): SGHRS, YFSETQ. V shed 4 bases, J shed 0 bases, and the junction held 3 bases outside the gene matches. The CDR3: CASSAGTGSTDTQYF. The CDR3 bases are TGCGCCAGCAGCGCCGGGACAGGGAGCACAGATACGCAGTATTTT. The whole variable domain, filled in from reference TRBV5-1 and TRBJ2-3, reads KAGVTQTPRYLIKTRGQQVTLSCSPISGHRSVSWYQQTPGQGLQFLFEYFSETQRNKGNFPGRFSGRQFSNSRSEMNVSTLELGDSALYLCASSAGTGSTDTQYFGPGTRLTVL.

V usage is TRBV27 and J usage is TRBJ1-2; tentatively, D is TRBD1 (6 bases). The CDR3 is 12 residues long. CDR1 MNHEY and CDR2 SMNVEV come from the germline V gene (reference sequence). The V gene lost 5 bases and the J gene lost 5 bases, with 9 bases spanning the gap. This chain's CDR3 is CASSPDSYGYTF. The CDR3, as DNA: TGTGCCAGCAGTCCGGACAGTTATGGCTACACCTTC.

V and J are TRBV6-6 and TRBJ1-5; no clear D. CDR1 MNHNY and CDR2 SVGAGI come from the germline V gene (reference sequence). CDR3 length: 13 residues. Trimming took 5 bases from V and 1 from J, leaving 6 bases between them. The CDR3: CASSPPSNQPQHF. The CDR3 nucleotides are TGTGCCAGCAGTCCCCCAAGCAATCAGCCCCAGCATTTT.

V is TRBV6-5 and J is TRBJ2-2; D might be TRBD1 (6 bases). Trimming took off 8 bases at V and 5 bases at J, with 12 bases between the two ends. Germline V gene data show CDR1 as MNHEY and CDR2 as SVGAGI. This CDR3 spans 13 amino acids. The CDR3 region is CASWARGTGELFF. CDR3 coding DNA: TGTGCCAGCTGGGCCAGGGGTACCGGGGAGCTGTTTTTT.

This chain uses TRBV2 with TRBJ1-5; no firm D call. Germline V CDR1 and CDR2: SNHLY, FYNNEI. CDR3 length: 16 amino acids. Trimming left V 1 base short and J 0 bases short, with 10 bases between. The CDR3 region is CASSEGRTYSNQPQHF. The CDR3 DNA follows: TGTGCCAGCAGTGAAGGCAGAACATATAGCAATCAGCCCCAGCATTTT.

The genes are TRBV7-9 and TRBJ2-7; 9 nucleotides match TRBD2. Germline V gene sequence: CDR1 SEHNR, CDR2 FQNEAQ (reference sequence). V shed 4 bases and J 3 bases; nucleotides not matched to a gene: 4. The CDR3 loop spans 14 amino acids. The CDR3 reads CASSYAGGLYEQYF. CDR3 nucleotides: TGTGCCAGCAGCTATGCGGGGGGGCTCTACGAGCAGTACTTC.

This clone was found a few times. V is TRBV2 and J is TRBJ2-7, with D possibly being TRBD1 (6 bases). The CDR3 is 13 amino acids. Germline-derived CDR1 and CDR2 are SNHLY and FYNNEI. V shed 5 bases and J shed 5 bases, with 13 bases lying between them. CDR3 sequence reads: CASSRAGEHEQYF. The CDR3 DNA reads TGTGCCAGCAGTCGGGCAGGGGAACACGAGCAGTACTTC.

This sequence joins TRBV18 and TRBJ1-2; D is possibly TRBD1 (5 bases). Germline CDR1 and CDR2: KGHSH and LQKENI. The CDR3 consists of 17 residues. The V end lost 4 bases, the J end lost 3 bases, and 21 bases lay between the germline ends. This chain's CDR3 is CASSLPRQTMYDYGYTF. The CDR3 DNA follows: TGTGCCAGCTCACTACCGCGACAGACGATGTATGACTATGGCTACACCTTC.

The CDR3 spells CASSRQGAYNSPLHF. The CDR3 bases are TGTGCCAGCAGTCGACAGGGGGCTTATAATTCACCCCTCCACTTT. This chain joins TRBV27 and TRBJ1-6; 10 bases map to TRBD1. From germline, CDR1 is MNHEY and CDR2 SMNVEV (reference sequence). The V segment lost 5 bases and the J segment 4 bases; nucleotides outside the gene matches: 2. This CDR3 has 15 amino acids.

CDR3 nucleotide sequence: TGTGCCAGCTCACCACCGGTGAACAGGGATAAAGATGGCTACACCTTC. Residues: CASSPPVNRDKDGYTF. V and J are TRBV18 and TRBJ1-2; possibly TRBD1 for D (6 bases). The CDR3 extends over 16 amino acids. Germline-derived CDR1 and CDR2 are KGHSH and LQKENI. V was shortened by 0 bases and J by 6 bases, with 17 bases between the two germline ends.

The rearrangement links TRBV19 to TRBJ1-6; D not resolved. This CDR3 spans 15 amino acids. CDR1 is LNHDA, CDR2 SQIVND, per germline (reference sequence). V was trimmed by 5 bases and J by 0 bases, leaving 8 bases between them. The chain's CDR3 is CASSEESSYNSPLHF. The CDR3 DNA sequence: TGTGCCAGTAGTGAGGAAAGCTCCTATAATTCACCCCTCCACTTT.

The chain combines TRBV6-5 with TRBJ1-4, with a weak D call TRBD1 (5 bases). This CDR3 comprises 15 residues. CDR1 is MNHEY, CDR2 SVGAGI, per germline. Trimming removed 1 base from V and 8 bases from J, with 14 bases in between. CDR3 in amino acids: CASSYWPGVGEKLFF. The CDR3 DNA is TGTGCCAGCAGTTACTGGCCGGGGGTAGGAGAAAAACTGTTTTTT.

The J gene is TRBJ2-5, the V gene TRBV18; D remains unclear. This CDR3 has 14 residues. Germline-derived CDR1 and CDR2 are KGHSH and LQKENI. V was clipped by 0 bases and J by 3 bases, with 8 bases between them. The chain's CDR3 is CASSPPVYKETQYF. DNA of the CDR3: TGTGCCAGCTCACCACCGGTCTATAAAGAGACCCAGTACTTC.

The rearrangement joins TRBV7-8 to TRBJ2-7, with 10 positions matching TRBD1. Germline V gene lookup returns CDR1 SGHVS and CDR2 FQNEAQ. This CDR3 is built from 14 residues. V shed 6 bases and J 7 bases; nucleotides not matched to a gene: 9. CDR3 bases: TGTGCCAGCAGGTCCGGGACAGGGGCCCGGGAGCAGTACTTC. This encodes CASRSGTGAREQYF.

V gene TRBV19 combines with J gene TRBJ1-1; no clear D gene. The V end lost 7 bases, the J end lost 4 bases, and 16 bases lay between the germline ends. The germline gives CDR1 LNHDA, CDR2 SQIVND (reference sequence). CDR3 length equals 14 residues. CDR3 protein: CASMRTGRSTEAFF. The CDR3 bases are TGTGCCAGTATGCGAACGGGTCGGTCCACTGAAGCTTTCTTT.

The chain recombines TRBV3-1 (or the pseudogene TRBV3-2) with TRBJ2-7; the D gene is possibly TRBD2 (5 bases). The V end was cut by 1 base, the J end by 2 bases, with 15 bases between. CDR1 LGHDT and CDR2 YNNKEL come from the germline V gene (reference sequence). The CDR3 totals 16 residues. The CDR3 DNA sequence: TGTGCCAGCAGCCAAGGCTTCTACAGCGGCGCCTACGAGCAGTACTTC. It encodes CASSQGFYSGAYEQYF.